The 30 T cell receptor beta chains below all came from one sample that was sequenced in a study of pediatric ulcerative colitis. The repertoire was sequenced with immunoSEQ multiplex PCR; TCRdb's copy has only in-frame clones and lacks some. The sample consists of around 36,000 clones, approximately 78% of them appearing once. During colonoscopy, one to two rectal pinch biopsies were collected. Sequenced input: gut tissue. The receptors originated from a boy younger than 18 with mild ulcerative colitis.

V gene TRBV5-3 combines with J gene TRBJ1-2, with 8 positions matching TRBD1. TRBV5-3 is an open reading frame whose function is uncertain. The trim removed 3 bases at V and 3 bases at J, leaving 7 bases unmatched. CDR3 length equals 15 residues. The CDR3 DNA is TGTGCCAGAAGCTCCTGTCCAGGGGGCGACTATGGCTACACCTTC. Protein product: CARSSCPGGDYGYTF.

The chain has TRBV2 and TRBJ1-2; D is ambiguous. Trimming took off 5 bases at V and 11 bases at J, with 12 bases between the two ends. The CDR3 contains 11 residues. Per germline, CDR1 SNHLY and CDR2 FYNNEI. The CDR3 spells CASSFHLGYTF. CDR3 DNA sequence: TGTGCCAGCAGTTTTCATTTGGGGTACACCTTC.

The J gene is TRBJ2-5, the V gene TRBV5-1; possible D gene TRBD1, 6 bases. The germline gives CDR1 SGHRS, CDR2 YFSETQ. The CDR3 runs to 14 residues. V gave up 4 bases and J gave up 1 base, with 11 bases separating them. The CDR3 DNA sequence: TGCGCCAGCAGCCCGGGACAACCCCAAGAGACCCAGTACTTC. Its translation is CASSPGQPQETQYF.

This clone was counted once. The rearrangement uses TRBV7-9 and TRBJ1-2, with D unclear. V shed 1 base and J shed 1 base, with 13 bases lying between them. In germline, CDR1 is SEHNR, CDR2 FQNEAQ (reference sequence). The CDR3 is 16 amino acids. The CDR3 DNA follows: TGTGCCAGCAGCTTAGAGGTGCTCCTCCGTAACTATGGCTACACCTTC. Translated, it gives CASSLEVLLRNYGYTF.

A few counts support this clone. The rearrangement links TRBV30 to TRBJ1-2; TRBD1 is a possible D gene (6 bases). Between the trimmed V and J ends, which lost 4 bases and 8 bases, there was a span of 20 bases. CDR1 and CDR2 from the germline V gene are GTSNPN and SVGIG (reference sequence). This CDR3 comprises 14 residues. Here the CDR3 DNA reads TGTGCCTGGACCATACCACCAGGGGCTGGCGGCTACACCTTC. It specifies CAWTIPPGAGGYTF.

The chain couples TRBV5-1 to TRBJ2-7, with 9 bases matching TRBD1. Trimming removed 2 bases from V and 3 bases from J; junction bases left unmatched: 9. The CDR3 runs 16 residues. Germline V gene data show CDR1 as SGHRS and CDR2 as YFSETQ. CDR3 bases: TGCGCCAGCAGCTTAGACCCCGGGACAGGGCACTACGAGCAGTACTTC. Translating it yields CASSLDPGTGHYEQYF.

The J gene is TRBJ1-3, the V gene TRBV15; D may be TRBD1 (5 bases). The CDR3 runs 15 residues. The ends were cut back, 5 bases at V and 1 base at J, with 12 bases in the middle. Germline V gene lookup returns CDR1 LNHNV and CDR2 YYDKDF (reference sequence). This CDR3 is CATSPARASGNTIYF. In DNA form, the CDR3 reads TGTGCCACCAGCCCCGCCAGGGCTTCTGGAAACACCATATATTTT.

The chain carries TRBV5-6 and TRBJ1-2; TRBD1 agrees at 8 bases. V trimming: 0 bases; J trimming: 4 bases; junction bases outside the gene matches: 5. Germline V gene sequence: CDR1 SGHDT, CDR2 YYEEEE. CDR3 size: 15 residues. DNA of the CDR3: TGTGCCAGCAGCTTGGGCGCAGGGGGCCCCTATGGCTACACCTTC. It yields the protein CASSLGAGGPYGYTF. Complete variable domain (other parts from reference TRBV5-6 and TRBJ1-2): DAGVTQSPTHLIKTRGQQVTLRCSPKSGHDTVSWYQQALGQGPQFIFQYYEEEERQRGNFPDRFSGHQFPNYSSELNVNALLLGDSALYLCASSLGAGGPYGYTFGSGTRLTVV.

DNA for the CDR3: TGCGCCAGCAGCCAAGAAAGGCCCATGGATAGGGAAGATAGCAATCAGCCCCAGCATTTT. Translated: CASSQERPMDREDSNQPQHF. This rearrangement joins TRBV4-1 to TRBJ1-5; the D is unclear. The CDR3 consists of 20 residues. Trimming removed 0 bases at V and 0 bases at J, with 21 bases between. Per the germline V gene, CDR1 is MGHRA and CDR2 is YSYEKL.

This CDR3 is CASSYRGGELFF. CDR3 bases: TGTGCCAGCAGTTATAGGGGCGGGGAGCTGTTTTTT. The chain couples TRBV27 to TRBJ2-2, with D tentatively TRBD1 (5 bases). V was shortened by 4 bases and J by 7 bases, with 7 bases between the two germline ends. The CDR3 runs to 12 residues. Germline values: CDR1 MNHEY, CDR2 SMNVEV (reference sequence).

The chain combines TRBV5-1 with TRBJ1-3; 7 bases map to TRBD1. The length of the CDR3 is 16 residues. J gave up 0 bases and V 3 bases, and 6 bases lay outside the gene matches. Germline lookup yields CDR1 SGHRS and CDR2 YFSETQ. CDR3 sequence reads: CASSWGTVSSGNTIYF. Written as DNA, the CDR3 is TGCGCCAGCAGCTGGGGGACAGTTAGCTCTGGAAACACCATATATTTT.

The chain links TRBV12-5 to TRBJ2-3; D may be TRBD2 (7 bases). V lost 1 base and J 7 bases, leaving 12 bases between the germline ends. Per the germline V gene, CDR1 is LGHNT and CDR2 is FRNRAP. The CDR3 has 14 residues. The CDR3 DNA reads TGTGCTAGTGGTTTGGCGGGGGGCCTGAATACGCAGTATTTT. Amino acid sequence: CASGLAGGLNTQYF.

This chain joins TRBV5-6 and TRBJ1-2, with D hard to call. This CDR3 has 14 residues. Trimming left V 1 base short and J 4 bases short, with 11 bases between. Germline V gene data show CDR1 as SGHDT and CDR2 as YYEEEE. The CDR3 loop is CASSLRGPRYGYTF. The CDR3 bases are TGTGCCAGCAGCTTGAGAGGGCCCCGCTATGGCTACACCTTC.

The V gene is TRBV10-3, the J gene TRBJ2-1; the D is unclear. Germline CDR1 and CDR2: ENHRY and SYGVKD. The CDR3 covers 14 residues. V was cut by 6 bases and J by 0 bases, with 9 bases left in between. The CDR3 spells CAIRSLSSYNEQFF. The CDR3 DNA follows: TGTGCCATCAGGTCCCTAAGCTCCTACAATGAGCAGTTCTTC.

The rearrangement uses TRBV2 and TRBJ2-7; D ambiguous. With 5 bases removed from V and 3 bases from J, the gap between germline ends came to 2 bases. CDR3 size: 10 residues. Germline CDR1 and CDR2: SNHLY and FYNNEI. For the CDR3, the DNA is TGTGCCAGCAGTCTCTACGAGCAGTACTTC. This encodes CASSLYEQYF.

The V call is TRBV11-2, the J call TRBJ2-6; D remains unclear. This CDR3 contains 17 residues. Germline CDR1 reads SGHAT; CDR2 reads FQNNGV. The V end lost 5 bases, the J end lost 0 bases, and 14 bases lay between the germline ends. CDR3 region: CASSPAFGGSGANVLTF. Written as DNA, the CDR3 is TGTGCCAGCAGCCCCGCCTTCGGCGGCTCTGGGGCCAACGTCCTGACTTTC.

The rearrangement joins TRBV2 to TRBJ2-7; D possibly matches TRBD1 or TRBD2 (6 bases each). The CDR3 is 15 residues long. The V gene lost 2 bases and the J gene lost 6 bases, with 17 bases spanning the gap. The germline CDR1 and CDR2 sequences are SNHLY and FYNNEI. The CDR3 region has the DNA TGTGCCAGCAGTGAATTATCGGGGGCCCGACTCGAGCAGTACTTC. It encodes CASSELSGARLEQYF.

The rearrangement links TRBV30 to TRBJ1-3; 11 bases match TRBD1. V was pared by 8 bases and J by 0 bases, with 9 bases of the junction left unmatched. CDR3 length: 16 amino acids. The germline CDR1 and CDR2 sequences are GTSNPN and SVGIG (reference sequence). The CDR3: CAGGQGALHSGNTIYF. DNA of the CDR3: TGTGCCGGCGGACAGGGGGCTCTTCACTCTGGAAACACCATATATTTT.

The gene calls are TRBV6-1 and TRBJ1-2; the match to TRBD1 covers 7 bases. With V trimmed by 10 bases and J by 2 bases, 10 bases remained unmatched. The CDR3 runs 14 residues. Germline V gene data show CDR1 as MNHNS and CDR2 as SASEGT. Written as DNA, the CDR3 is TGTGCCACTCCGGGACAGCTAGGCAACTATGGCTACACCTTC. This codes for CATPGQLGNYGYTF.

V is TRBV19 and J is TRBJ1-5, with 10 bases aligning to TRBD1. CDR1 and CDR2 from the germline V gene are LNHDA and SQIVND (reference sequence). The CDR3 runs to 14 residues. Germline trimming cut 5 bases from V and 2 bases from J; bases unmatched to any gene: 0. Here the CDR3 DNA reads TGTGCCAGTAGTGGGACAGGGGGCAATCAGCCCCAGCATTTT. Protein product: CASSGTGGNQPQHF.

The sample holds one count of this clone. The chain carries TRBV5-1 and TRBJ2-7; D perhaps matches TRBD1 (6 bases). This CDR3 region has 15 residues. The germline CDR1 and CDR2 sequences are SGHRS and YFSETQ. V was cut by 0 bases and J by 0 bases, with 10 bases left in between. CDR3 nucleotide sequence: TGCGCCAGCAGCTTGGAAGGACAGTCCTCCTACGAGCAGTACTTC. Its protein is CASSLEGQSSYEQYF.

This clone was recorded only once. The chain's CDR3 is CSVTGGTGELFF. CDR3 DNA sequence: TGCAGCGTAACAGGGGGGACCGGGGAGCTGTTTTTT. The V call is TRBV29-1, the J call TRBJ2-2, with 8 bases identical to TRBD1. Germline V gene sequence: CDR1 SQVTM, CDR2 ANQGSEA. After removal of 6 bases from V and 5 bases from J, the junction contained 2 bases not matched to a gene. This CDR3 is 12 amino acids long.

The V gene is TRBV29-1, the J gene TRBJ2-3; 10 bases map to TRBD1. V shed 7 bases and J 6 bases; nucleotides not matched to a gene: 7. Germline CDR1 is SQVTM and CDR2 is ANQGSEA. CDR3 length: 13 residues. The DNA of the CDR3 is TGCAGCGGCCGGGACAGGGGTCTTGATACGCAGTATTTT. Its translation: CSGRDRGLDTQYF.

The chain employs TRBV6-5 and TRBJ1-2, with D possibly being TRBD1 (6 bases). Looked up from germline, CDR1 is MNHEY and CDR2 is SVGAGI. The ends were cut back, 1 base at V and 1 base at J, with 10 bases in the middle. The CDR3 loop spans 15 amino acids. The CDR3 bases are TGTGCCAGCAGTTACTTTGTAGGGGGTAACTATGGCTACACCTTC. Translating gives CASSYFVGGNYGYTF.

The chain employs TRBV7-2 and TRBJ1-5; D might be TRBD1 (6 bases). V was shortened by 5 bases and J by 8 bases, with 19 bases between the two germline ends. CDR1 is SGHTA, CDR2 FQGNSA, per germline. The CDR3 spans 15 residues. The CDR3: CASSLGGGPQEPQHF. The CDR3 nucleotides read TGTGCCAGCAGCCTAGGGGGGGGGCCTCAGGAGCCCCAGCATTTT.

CDR3 nucleotide sequence: TGTGCCAGCAGTGAAACCGTCGGGGACAGGGCGTGGGAGCAGTACTTC. Its protein is CASSETVGDRAWEQYF. The chain has TRBV2 and TRBJ2-7; 9 bases are shared with TRBD1. The CDR3 is 16 amino acids. The ends lost 2 bases at V and 7 bases at J; junction bases unmatched: 12. The germline V gene has CDR1 SNHLY and CDR2 FYNNEI.

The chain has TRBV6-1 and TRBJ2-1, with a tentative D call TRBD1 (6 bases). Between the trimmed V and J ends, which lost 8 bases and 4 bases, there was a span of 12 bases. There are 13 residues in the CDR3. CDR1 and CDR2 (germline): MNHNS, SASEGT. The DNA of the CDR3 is TGTGCCAGCCGGCGGACAGAGTACAATGAGCAGTTCTTC. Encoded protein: CASRRTEYNEQFF.

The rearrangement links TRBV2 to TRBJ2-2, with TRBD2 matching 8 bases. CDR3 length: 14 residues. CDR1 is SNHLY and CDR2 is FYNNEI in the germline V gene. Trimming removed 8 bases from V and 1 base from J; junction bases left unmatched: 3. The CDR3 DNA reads TGTGCCAGCGGGGGACTAGTGAACACCGGGGAGCTGTTTTTT. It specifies CASGGLVNTGELFF.

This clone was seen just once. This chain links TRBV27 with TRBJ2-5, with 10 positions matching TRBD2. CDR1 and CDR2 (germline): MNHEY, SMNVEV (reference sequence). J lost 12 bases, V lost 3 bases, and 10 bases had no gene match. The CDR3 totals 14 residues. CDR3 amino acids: CASSFSSGGPEEYF. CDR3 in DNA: TGTGCCAGCAGTTTCAGTAGCGGGGGGCCTGAAGAGTACTTC.

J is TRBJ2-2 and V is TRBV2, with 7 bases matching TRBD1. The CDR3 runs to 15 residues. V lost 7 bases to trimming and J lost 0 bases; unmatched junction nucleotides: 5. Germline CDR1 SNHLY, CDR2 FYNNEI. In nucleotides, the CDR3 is TGTGCCAGCAACTCACAGGGGTCGAACACCGGGGAGCTGTTTTTT. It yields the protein CASNSQGSNTGELFF. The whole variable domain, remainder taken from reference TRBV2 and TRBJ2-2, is EPEVTQTPSHQVTQMGQEVILRCVPISNHLYFYWYRQILGQKVEFLVSFYNNEISEKSEIFDDQFSVERPDGSNFTLKIRSTKLEDSAMYFCASNSQGSNTGELFFGEGSRLTVL.